These 26 T cell receptor beta chains came from one sample sequenced in a study of shared clonotypes between healthy human individuals. Measured with immunoSEQ multiplex PCR; TCRdb has only the in-frame clones, and not every one. The sample contains 2,100,000 or so clones, 95% of which appear only once. The sequencing sample was made of naive CD4+ T cells sorted from blood. Specified subset: CD45RA+ positively selected. The receptors derive from a man aged 18 to 29 in good health.

This rearrangement joins TRBV20-1 to TRBJ2-1, with unresolved D. Looked up from germline, CDR1 is DFQATT and CDR2 is SNEGSKA (reference sequence). Trimming cost V 1 base and J 10 bases, with 8 bases left between them. The CDR3 length is 11 residues. The CDR3 loop is CSARVSVEQFF. CDR3 bases: TGCAGTGCTAGAGTTTCGGTGGAGCAGTTCTTC.

The genes are TRBV5-5 and TRBJ2-5; D is perhaps TRBD2 (6 bases). The V and J ends lost 4 bases and 5 bases respectively, with 15 bases between them. CDR1 is SGHKS and CDR2 is YYEKEE in the germline V gene (reference sequence). The length of the CDR3 is 14 residues. The CDR3 coding sequence is TGTGCCAGCAGCAGAGCGACCGCGGGGGAGACCCAGTACTTC. It yields the protein CASSRATAGETQYF.

This chain connects TRBV9 to TRBJ1-4; D remains unclear. V dropped 0 bases and J dropped 5 bases, with 11 bases sitting between them. The length of the CDR3 is 15 residues. Germline V gives CDR1 SGDLS, CDR2 YYNGEE. In nucleotides, the CDR3 is TGTGCCAGCAGCGTAGGTGTCTCGCAGAATGAAAAACTGTTTTTT. This translates into CASSVGVSQNEKLFF. Looking up the rest from reference TRBV9 and TRBJ1-4 gives the full variable domain: DSGVTQTPKHLITATGQRVTLRCSPRSGDLSVYWYQQSLDQGLQFLIQYYNGEERAKGNILERFSAQQFPDLHSELNLSSLELGDSALYFCASSVGVSQNEKLFFGSGTQLSVL.

The chain combines TRBV4-3 with TRBJ2-1; D possibly corresponds to TRBD1 (5 bases). CDR1 and CDR2 from the germline V gene are LGHNA and YSLEER. The CDR3 runs to 15 residues. Trimming shortened V by 1 base and J by 4 bases, and 11 bases separated the two germline ends. CDR3 protein: CASSQVSDRYNEQFF. The DNA of the CDR3 is TGCGCCAGCAGCCAAGTTTCTGACAGATACAATGAGCAGTTCTTC.

The chain employs TRBV6-5 and TRBJ1-2; 9 bases match TRBD1. Germline values: CDR1 MNHEY, CDR2 SVGAGI. CDR3 size: 15 residues. Unmatched junction bases numbered 6, after V lost 5 bases and J lost 2 bases. CDR3 protein: CASSADRGYNYGYTF. CDR3 nucleotide sequence: TGTGCCAGCAGTGCGGACAGGGGCTACAACTATGGCTACACCTTC.

The genes are TRBV10-3 and TRBJ2-7; the D call may be TRBD1 or TRBD2 (5 bases each). This CDR3 comprises 13 residues. Germline V gives CDR1 ENHRY, CDR2 SYGVKD. V lost 11 bases to trimming and J lost 5 bases, with 19 bases between them. DNA of the CDR3: TGTGCCGTCCGGCGGGCAGGGCTACACGAGCAGTACTTC. Protein product: CAVRRAGLHEQYF.

The chain employs TRBV5-1 and TRBJ2-5; TRBD1 is a possible D gene (5 bases). The V and J ends lost 4 bases and 5 bases respectively, with 30 bases between them. Germline CDR1 reads SGHRS; CDR2 reads YFSETQ. CDR3 length: 19 amino acids. The CDR3 region is CASSPYRKSSGLSEETQYF. The CDR3 DNA sequence: TGCGCCAGCAGCCCATACAGGAAGAGTTCAGGGTTGTCTGAGGAGACCCAGTACTTC.

V and J are TRBV29-1 and TRBJ1-2, with D unclear. The V end lost 3 bases, the J end lost 6 bases, and 14 bases lay between the germline ends. This CDR3 region has 13 residues. Germline loops: CDR1 SQVTM, CDR2 ANQGSEA. CDR3 sequence: CSVDVGRKDGYTF. The CDR3 DNA reads as TGCAGCGTTGACGTAGGGAGGAAGGATGGCTACACCTTC.

This sequence joins TRBV15 and TRBJ2-7; 8 nucleotides align to TRBD2. V shed 0 bases and J 2 bases; nucleotides not matched to a gene: 3. Germline loops: CDR1 LNHNV, CDR2 YYDKDF (reference sequence). The CDR3 is 15 amino acids. In DNA, the CDR3 is TGTGCCACCAGCAGAGAACCGGGAGGGGCCTACGAGCAGTACTTC. Translation: CATSREPGGAYEQYF.

V is TRBV6-1 and J is TRBJ2-7, with D possibly being TRBD2 (6 bases). This CDR3 comprises 14 residues. Germline lookup yields CDR1 MNHNS and CDR2 SASEGT. Trimming left V 7 bases short and J 4 bases short, with 17 bases between. CDR3 sequence: CASTLSEGKYEQYF. The DNA for the CDR3 is TGTGCCAGCACCCTCTCGGAGGGTAAGTACGAGCAGTACTTC.

The chain recombines TRBV6-1 with TRBJ2-5; 9 positions agree with TRBD2. The CDR3 runs 14 residues. Per the germline V gene, CDR1 is MNHNS and CDR2 is SASEGT. J gave up 2 bases and V 8 bases, and 6 bases lay outside the gene matches. CDR3 nucleotides: TGTGCCAGCTGCGGGGGGGCCCTTCAAGAGACCCAGTACTTC. This codes for CASCGGALQETQYF.

This chain connects TRBV7-9 to TRBJ2-1; 7 positions match TRBD2. The V segment lost 4 bases and the J segment 6 bases; nucleotides outside the gene matches: 9. The CDR3 length is 15 residues. Germline V gene data show CDR1 as SEHNR and CDR2 as FQNEAQ (reference sequence). The CDR3 DNA reads as TGTGCCAGCAGCTCTCAACTAGCGCGGCCCAATGAGCAGTTCTTC. This translates into CASSSQLARPNEQFF.

The gene calls are TRBV5-1 and TRBJ2-1; D is uncertain. Germline values: CDR1 SGHRS, CDR2 YFSETQ. This CDR3 spans 16 amino acids. V was clipped by 1 base and J by 4 bases, with 15 bases between them. CDR3 loop: CASSLRSGPPYNEQFF. The DNA of the CDR3 is TGCGCCAGCAGCTTGAGGTCAGGTCCTCCGTACAATGAGCAGTTCTTC.

V usage is TRBV18 and J usage is TRBJ1-2, with unresolved D. The V end was cut by 1 base, the J end by 0 bases, with 12 bases between. The V gene's germline CDR1 is KGHSH and CDR2 LQKENI. This CDR3 region has 16 residues. The CDR3 spells CASSPQAEIANYGYTF. Here the CDR3 DNA reads TGTGCCAGCTCACCACAAGCAGAGATAGCTAACTATGGCTACACCTTC. The variable domain in full, with the rest retrieved from reference TRBV18 and TRBJ1-2, is NAGVMQNPRHLVRRRGQEARLRCSPMKGHSHVYWYRQLPEEGLKFMVYLQKENIIDESGMPKERFSAEFPKEGPSILRIQQVVRGDSAAYFCASSPQAEIANYGYTFGSGTRLTVV.

The gene calls are TRBV6-5 and TRBJ1-1; 7 positions match TRBD1. V lost 9 bases and J lost 2; bases outside the gene matches: 6. The CDR3 extends over 13 amino acids. Germline lookup yields CDR1 MNHEY and CDR2 SVGAGI. The CDR3 coding sequence is TGTGCCAGTCTAAGGGGGCTAAACACTGAAGCTTTCTTT. This gives the protein CASLRGLNTEAFF.

V usage is TRBV29-1 and J usage is TRBJ1-1, with D possibly matching TRBD1 (6 bases). This CDR3 is built from 13 residues. In germline, CDR1 is SQVTM, CDR2 ANQGSEA. Between the trimmed V and J ends, which lost 7 bases and 7 bases, there was a span of 19 bases. The CDR3 DNA is TGCAGCGCTAGGGGACAAGCGACGGGTGAAGCTTTCTTT. Protein: CSARGQATGEAFF.

The chain is built from TRBV7-2 and TRBJ2-4; D not certain. V shed 1 base and J shed 6 bases, with 7 bases lying between them. Germline assignment: CDR1 SGHTA and CDR2 FQGNSA. The CDR3 is made up of 13 amino acids. CDR3 loop: CASSLGSINIQYF. The CDR3 DNA sequence: TGTGCCAGCAGCTTAGGGAGTATAAACATTCAGTACTTC.

The chain joins TRBV28 to TRBJ2-7; the match to TRBD2 covers 7 bases. After removal of 6 bases from V and 2 bases from J, the junction contained 13 bases not matched to a gene. The CDR3 has 16 amino acids. Germline V CDR1 and CDR2: MDHEN, SYDVKM. In DNA, the CDR3 is TGTGCCAGCAGAACGATCCCGGGACGGGGGGCCTACGAGCAGTACTTC. It translates to CASRTIPGRGAYEQYF.

This clone appeared once. The CDR3 DNA reads TGTGCCAGCAGTTTGGAGGGTAGTGGCTACACCTTC. Its protein product is CASSLEGSGYTF. The chain joins TRBV27 to TRBJ1-2; D call uncertain. Germline CDR1 is MNHEY and CDR2 is SMNVEV (reference sequence). This CDR3 spans 12 amino acids. The ends were cut back, 3 bases at V and 7 bases at J, with 9 bases in the middle.

The chain combines TRBV10-1 with TRBJ2-7, with 9 bases that match TRBD2. Trimming took 4 bases from V and 6 from J; bases not matched to a gene: 7. CDR1 is WNHNN and CDR2 is SYGVQD in the germline V gene (reference sequence). The CDR3 consists of 14 residues. CDR3 DNA sequence: TGCGCCAGCAGTGCGAGGGCTAGCGGGGTCGAGCAGTACTTC. Protein: CASSARASGVEQYF.

The J gene is TRBJ2-5, the V gene TRBV30, with 8 bases lining up with TRBD2. Trimming at V came to 5 bases and at J to 3 bases, leaving 14 bases not matched to a gene. This CDR3 spans 16 amino acids. CDR1 and CDR2 from the germline V gene are GTSNPN and SVGIG (reference sequence). The CDR3 nucleotides are TGTGCCTGGGGGAGGGTAGCGGGGCGGTCCGAAGAGACCCAGTACTTC. Translating gives CAWGRVAGRSEETQYF.

In the case of this clone: The sample carries other DNA sequences with the same CDR3. V usage is TRBV19 and J usage is TRBJ2-3; D not certain. Germline V gene lookup returns CDR1 LNHDA and CDR2 SQIVND (reference sequence). The V end lost 3 bases, the J end lost 0 bases, and 4 bases lay between the germline ends. There are 13 residues in the CDR3. This CDR3 is CASSMASTDTQYF. DNA of the CDR3: TGTGCCAGTAGTATGGCTAGCACAGATACGCAGTATTTT. The variable domain in full, completed from reference TRBV19 and TRBJ2-3, reads DGGITQSPKYLFRKEGQNVTLSCEQNLNHDAMYWYRQDPGQGLRLIYYSQIVNDFQKGDIAEGYSVSREKKESFPLTVTSAQKNPTAFYLCASSMASTDTQYFGPGTRLTVL.

To note about this clone: This CDR3 is also generated by other DNA sequences in the sample. V usage is TRBV30 and J usage is TRBJ1-2, with D perhaps matching TRBD1 (6 bases). Germline V CDR1 and CDR2: GTSNPN, SVGIG (reference sequence). V was shortened by 0 bases and J by 7 bases, with 6 bases between the two germline ends. The CDR3 extends over 11 amino acids. CDR3 sequence reads: CAWSVGGGYTF. The DNA of the CDR3 is TGTGCCTGGAGTGTAGGGGGTGGCTACACCTTC.

To note about this clone: The same CDR3 arises from other DNA sequences in this sample as well. J is TRBJ2-5 and V is TRBV10-1; D remains ambiguous. CDR3 length: 13 residues. The germline V and J ends were trimmed by 3 bases and 5 bases, with 10 bases remaining between them. Germline CDR1 is WNHNN and CDR2 is SYGVQD (reference sequence). The CDR3 spells CASSDSLVETQYF. CDR3 coding DNA: TGCGCCAGCAGTGATAGTCTAGTGGAGACCCAGTACTTC.

In the case of this clone: This same CDR3 is encoded by further DNA sequences in the sample. The chain combines TRBV19 with TRBJ1-2; maybe TRBD1 (6 bases). The CDR3 consists of 15 residues. V gave up 3 bases and J gave up 0 bases, with 11 bases separating them. CDR1 and CDR2 (germline): LNHDA, SQIVND (reference sequence). Here the CDR3 reads CASSIGGGTNYGYTF. The CDR3 bases are TGTGCCAGTAGTATCGGAGGGGGGACTAACTATGGCTACACCTTC.

The genes are TRBV7-9 and TRBJ1-2; TRBD1 matches at 7 bases. The CDR3 length is 13 residues. The junction had 7 bases not matched to a gene; V was cut back by 2 bases and J by 10 bases. Looked up from germline, CDR1 is SEHNR and CDR2 is FQNEAQ (reference sequence). The CDR3: CASSLTDRAHYTF. The CDR3 nucleotides are TGTGCCAGCAGCTTAACTGACAGGGCGCACTACACCTTC. Filled out from reference TRBV7-9 and TRBJ1-2, the complete variable domain reads DTGVSQNPRHKITKRGQNVTFRCDPISEHNRLYWYRQTLGQGPEFLTYFQNEAQLEKSRLLSDRFSAERPKGSFSTLEIQRTEQGDSAMYLCASSLTDRAHYTFGSGTRLTVV.